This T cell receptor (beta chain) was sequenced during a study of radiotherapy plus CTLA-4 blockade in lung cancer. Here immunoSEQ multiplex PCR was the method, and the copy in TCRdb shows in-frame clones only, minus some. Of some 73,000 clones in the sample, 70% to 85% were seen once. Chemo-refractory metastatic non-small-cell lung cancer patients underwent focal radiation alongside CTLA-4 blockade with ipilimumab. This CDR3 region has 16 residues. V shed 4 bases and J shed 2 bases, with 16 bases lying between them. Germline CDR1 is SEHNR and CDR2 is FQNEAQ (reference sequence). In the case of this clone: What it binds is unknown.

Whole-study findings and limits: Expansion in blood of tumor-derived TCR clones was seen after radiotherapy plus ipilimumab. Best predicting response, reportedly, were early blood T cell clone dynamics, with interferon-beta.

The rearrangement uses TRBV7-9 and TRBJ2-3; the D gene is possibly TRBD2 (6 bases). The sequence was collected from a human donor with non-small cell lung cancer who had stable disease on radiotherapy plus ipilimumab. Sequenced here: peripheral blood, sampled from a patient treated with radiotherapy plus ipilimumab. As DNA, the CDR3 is TGTGCCAGCAGCTCCCGCGCGGGACTCTCCACAGATACGCAGTATTTT. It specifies CASSSRAGLSTDTQYF.